This entry is about one T cell receptor beta chain. Its target is unknown. This entry comes from a study of cytomegalovirus exposure and HLA in healthy donors. Study observations and caveats: A few V segments could not be told apart, such as TRBV6-2 and TRBV6-3, and were left out. Later work found most CMV-associated TCR beta chains apparently HLA-restricted. Accounts indicate the classifier identified cytomegalovirus status with strong specificity and sensitivity. Researchers catalogued approximately 170 TCR beta chains as cytomegalovirus-associated.

V was shortened by 6 bases and J by 0 bases, with 15 bases between the two germline ends. The CDR3 is 16 residues long. Germline V gives CDR1 MDHEN, CDR2 SYDVKM. Primers included in the PCR were 60 Vbeta and 13 Jbeta primers. Produced via immunoSEQ multiplex PCR; TCRdb's table is partial and in-frame only. Of a few hundred thousand clones listed, under 80% were seen once; the top ten hold under 0.25%. The V gene is TRBV28, the J gene TRBJ2-4; perhaps TRBD2 as D (5 bases). The sequenced sample consisted of PBMCs. The TCR was taken from a girl aged 2 to 9 in good health and CMV-seronegative. The CDR3 loop reads CASSPRGAAAKNIQYF. The CDR3 DNA reads as TGTGCCAGCAGCCCTCGGGGAGCGGCAGCCAAAAACATTCAGTACTTC.